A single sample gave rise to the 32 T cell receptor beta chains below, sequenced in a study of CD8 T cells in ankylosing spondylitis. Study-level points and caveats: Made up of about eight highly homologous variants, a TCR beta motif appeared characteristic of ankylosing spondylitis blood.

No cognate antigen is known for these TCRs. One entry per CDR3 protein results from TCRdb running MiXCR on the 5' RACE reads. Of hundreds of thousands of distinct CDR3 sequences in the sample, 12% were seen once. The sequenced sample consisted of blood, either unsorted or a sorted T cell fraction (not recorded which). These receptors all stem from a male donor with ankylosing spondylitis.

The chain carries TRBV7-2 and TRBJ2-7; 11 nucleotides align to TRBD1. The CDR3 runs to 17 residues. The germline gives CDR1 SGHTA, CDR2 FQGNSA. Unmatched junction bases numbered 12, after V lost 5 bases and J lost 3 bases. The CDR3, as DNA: TGTGCCAGCAGCCCACCTCGTGGGACAGGGGGAATCTACGAGCAGTACTTC. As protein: CASSPPRGTGGIYEQYF.

The chain's CDR3 is CASSYSATDNYGYTF. The CDR3 DNA follows: TGTGCCAGCAGTTACTCGGCGACCGATAACTATGGCTACACCTTC. The rearrangement links TRBV6-5 to TRBJ1-2; D call uncertain. The CDR3 consists of 15 residues. Germline V gives CDR1 MNHEY, CDR2 SVGAGI. Trimming left V 0 bases short and J 1 base short, with 9 bases between.

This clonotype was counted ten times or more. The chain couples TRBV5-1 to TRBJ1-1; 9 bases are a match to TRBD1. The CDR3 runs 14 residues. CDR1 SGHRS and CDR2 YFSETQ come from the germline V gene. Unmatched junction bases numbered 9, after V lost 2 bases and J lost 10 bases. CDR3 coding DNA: TGCGCCAGCAGCTTTGTTTCTGGACAGGGGAGAGCTTTCTTT. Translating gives CASSFVSGQGRAFF.

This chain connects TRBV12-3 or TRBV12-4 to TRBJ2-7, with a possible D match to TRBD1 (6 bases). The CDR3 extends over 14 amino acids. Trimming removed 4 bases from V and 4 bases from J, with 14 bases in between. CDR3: CASSSFGQFYEQYF. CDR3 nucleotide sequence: TGTGCCAGCAGTTCGTTTGGACAGTTTTACGAGCAGTACTTC.

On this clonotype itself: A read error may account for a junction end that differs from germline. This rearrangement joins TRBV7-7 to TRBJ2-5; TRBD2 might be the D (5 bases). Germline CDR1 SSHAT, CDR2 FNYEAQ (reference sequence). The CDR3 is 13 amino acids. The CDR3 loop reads CASSLAPDIPGYF. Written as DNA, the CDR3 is TGTGCTAGCAGCTTAGCGCCAGACATCCCGGGGTACTTC.

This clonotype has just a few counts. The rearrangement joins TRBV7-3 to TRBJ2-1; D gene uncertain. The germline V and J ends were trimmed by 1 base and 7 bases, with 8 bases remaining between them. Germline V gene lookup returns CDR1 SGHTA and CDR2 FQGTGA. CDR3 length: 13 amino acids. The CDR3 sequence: CASSLIGRNEQFF. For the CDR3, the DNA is TGTGCCAGCAGCTTAATTGGGCGAAATGAGCAGTTCTTC.

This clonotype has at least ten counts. CDR3 residues: CASSLPSGRTDEQFF. The DNA of the CDR3 is TGCGCCAGCAGCTTGCCCAGCGGGAGAACGGATGAGCAGTTCTTC. The chain uses TRBV5-1 and TRBJ2-1; 8 nucleotides line up with TRBD2. The CDR3 runs to 15 residues. The J segment lost 8 bases and the V segment lost 1 base, leaving 8 bases of the junction unmatched. In germline, CDR1 is SGHRS, CDR2 YFSETQ.

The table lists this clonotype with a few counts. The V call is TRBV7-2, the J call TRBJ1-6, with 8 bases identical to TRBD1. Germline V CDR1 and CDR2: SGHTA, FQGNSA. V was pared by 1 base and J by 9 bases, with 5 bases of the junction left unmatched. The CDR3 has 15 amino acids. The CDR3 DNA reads TGTGCCAGCAGCTTAGGGGGGGACAGGACTTCACCCCTCCACTTT. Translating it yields CASSLGGDRTSPLHF. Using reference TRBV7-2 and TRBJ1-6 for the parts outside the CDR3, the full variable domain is GAGVSQSPSNKVTEKGKDVELRCDPISGHTALYWYRQSLGQGLEFLIYFQGNSAPDKSGLPSDRFSAERTGGSVSTLTIQRTQQEDSAVYLCASSLGGDRTSPLHFGNGTRLTVT.

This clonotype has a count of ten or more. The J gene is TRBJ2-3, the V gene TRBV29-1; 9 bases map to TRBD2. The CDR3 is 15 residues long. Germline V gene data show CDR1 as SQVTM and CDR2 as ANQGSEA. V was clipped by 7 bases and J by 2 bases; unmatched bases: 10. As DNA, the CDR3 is TGCAGCGCGCTTCTAGCGGGGTTATTCACAGATACGCAGTATTTT. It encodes CSALLAGLFTDTQYF.

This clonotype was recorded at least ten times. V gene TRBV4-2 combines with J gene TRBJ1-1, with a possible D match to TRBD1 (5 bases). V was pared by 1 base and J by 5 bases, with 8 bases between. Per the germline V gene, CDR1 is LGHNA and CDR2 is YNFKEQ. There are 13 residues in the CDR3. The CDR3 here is CASSQGRGTEAFF. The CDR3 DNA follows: TGTGCCAGCAGCCAAGGCCGGGGGACTGAAGCTTTCTTT.

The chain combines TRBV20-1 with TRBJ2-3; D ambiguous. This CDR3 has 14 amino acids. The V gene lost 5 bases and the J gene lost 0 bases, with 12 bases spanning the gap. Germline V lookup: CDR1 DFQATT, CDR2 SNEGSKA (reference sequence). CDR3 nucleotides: TGCAGTGCTGGGCGGAGATCTAGCACAGATACGCAGTATTTT. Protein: CSAGRRSSTDTQYF.

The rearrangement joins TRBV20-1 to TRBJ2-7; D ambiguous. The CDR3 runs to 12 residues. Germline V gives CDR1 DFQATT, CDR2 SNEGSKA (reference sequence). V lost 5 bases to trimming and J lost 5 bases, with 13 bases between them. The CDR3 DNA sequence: TGCAGTGCTCCCCCTACGGGCCACGAGCAGTACTTC. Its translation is CSAPPTGHEQYF.

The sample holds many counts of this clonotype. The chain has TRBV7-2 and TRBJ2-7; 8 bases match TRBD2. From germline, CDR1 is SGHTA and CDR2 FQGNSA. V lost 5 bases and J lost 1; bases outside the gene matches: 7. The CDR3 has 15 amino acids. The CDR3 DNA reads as TGTGCCAGCAGCCAGATGGGACTAGGGTCCTACGAGCAGTACTTC. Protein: CASSQMGLGSYEQYF.

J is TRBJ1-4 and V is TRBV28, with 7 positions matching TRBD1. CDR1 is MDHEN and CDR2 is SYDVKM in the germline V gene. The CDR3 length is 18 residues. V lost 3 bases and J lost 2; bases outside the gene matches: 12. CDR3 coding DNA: TGTGCCAGCAGTTTCACCGAGGGAGCAGGGGGGACTAATGAAAAACTGTTTTTT. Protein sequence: CASSFTEGAGGTNEKLFF.

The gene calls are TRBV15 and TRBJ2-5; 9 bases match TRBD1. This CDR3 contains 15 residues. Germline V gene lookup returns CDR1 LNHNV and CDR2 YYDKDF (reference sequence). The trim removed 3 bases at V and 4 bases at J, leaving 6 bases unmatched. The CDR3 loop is CATSSDNRGPETQYF. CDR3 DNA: TGTGCCACCAGCAGCGACAACAGGGGGCCAGAGACCCAGTACTTC.

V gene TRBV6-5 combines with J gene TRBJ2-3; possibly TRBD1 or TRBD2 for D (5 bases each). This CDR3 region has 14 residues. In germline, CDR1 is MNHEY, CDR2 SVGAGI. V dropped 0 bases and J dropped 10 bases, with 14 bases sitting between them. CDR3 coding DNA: TGTGCCAGCAGTTACTCGATCCAGAGGGGACCGCAGTATTTT. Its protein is CASSYSIQRGPQYF.

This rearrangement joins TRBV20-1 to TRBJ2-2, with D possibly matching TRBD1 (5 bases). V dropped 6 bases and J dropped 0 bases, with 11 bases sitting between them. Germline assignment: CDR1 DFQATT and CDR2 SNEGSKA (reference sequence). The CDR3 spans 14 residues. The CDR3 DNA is TGCAGTGCCAATAGCAGGGCGAACACCGGGGAGCTGTTTTTT. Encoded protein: CSANSRANTGELFF.

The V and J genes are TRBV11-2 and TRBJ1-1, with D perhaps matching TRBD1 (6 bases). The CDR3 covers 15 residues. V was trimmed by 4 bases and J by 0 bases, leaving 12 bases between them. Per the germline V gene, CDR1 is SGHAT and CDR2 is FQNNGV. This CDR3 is CASSSDRFMNTEAFF. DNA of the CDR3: TGTGCCAGCAGCTCGGACAGATTTATGAACACTGAAGCTTTCTTT. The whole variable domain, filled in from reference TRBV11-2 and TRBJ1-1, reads EAGVAQSPRYKIIEKRQSVAFWCNPISGHATLYWYQQILGQGPKLLIQFQNNGVVDDSQLPKDRFSAERLKGVDSTLKIQPAKLEDSAVYLCASSSDRFMNTEAFFGQGTRLTVV.

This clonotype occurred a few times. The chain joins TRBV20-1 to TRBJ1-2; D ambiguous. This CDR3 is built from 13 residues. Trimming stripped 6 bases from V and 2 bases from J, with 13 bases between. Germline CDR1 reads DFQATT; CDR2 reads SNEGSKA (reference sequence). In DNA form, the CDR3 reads TGCAGTGCCCCCTGGGAGAACAACTATGGCTACACCTTC. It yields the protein CSAPWENNYGYTF.

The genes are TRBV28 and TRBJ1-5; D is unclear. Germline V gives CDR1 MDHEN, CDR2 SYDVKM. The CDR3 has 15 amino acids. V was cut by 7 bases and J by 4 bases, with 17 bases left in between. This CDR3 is CASTTTPFLNQPQHF. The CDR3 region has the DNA TGTGCCAGCACCACGACACCTTTCCTGAATCAGCCCCAGCATTTT.

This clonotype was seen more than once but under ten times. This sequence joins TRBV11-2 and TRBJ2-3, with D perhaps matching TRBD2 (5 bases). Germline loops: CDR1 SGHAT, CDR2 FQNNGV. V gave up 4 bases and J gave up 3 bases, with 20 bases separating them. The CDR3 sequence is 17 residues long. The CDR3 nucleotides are TGTGCCAGCAGCTCAACCCCCCCGGGCTCGGGGACAGATACGCAGTATTTT. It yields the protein CASSSTPPGSGTDTQYF.

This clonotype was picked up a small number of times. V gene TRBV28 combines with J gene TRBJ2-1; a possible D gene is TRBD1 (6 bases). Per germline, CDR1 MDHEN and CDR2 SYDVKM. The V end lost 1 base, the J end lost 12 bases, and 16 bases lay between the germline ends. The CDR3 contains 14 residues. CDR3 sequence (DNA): TGTGCCAGCAGTTTATTCCTTGAGGGGGACCGGCAGTTCTTC. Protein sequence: CASSLFLEGDRQFF.

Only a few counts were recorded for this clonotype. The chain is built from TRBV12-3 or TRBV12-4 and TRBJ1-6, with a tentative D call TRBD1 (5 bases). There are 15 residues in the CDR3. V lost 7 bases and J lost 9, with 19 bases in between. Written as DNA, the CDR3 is TGTGCCAGCACCCAGAGGGGCAGGCCGGGTTCACCCCTCCACTTT. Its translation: CASTQRGRPGSPLHF.

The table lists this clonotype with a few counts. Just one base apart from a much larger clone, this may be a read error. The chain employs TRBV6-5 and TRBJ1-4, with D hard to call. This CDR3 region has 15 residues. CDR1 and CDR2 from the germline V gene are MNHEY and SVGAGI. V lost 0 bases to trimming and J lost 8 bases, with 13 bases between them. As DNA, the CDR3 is TGTGCCAGCAGTTACTCAGAGGGCACATGGGAAAAACTGTTTTTT. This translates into CASSYSEGTWEKLFF.

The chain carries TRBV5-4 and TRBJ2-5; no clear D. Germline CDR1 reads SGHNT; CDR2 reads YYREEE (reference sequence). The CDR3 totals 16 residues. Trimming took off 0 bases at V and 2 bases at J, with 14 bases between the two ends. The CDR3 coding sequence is TGTGCCAGCAGCTTGGCTCCCGCTAAGATACAAGAGACCCAGTACTTC. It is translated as CASSLAPAKIQETQYF.

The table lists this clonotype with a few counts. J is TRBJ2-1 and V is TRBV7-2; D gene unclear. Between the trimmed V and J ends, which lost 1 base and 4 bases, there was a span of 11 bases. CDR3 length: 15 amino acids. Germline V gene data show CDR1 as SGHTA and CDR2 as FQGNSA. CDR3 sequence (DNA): TGTGCCAGCAGCTTAGATCCCAGCCCGTACAATGAGCAGTTCTTC. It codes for CASSLDPSPYNEQFF.

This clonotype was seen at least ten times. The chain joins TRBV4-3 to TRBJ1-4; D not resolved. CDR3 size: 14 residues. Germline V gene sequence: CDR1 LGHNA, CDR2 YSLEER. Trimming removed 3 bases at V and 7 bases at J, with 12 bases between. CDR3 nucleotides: TGCGCCAGCAGCCAGAGGACGGCGGCTGAAAAACTGTTTTTT. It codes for CASSQRTAAEKLFF.

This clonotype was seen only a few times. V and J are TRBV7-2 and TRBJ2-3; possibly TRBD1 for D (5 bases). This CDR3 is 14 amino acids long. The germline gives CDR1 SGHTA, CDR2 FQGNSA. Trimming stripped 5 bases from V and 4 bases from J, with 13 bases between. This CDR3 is CASSPGQMSDTQYF. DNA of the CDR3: TGTGCCAGCAGCCCCGGACAAATGTCAGATACGCAGTATTTT.

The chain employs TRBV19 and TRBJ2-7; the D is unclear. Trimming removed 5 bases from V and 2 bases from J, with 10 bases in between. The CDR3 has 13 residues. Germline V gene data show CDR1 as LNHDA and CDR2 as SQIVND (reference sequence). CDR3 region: CASSVAPAYEQYF. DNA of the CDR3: TGTGCCAGTAGTGTAGCCCCAGCCTACGAGCAGTACTTC. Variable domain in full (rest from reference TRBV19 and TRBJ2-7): DGGITQSPKYLFRKEGQNVTLSCEQNLNHDAMYWYRQDPGQGLRLIYYSQIVNDFQKGDIAEGYSVSREKKESFPLTVTSAQKNPTAFYLCASSVAPAYEQYFGPGTRLTVT.

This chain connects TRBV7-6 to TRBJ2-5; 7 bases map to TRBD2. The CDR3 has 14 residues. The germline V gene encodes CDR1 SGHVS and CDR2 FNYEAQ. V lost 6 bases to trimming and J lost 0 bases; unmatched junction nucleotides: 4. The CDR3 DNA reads TGTGCCAGCAGACACGGGACTAACCAAGAGACCCAGTACTTC. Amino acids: CASRHGTNQETQYF. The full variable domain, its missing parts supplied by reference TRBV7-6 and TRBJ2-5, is GAGVSQSPRYKVTKRGQDVALRCDPISGHVSLYWYRQALGQGPEFLTYFNYEAQQDKSGLPNDRFSAERPEGSISTLTIQRTEQRDSAMYRCASRHGTNQETQYFGPGTRLLVL.

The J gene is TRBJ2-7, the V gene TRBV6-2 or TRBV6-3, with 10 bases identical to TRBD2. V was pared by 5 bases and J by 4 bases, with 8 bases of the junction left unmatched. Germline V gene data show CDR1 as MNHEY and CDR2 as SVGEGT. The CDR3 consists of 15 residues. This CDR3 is CASSPTSGIIYEQYF. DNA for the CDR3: TGTGCCAGCAGTCCCACTAGCGGGATAATATACGAGCAGTACTTC.

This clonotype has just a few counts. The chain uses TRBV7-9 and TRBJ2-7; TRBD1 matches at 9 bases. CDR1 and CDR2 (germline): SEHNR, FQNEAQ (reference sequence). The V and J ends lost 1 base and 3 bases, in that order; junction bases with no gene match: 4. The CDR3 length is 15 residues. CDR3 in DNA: TGTGCCAGCAGCTTAGGGACAGGGGCGAGCTACGAGCAGTACTTC. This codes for CASSLGTGASYEQYF.